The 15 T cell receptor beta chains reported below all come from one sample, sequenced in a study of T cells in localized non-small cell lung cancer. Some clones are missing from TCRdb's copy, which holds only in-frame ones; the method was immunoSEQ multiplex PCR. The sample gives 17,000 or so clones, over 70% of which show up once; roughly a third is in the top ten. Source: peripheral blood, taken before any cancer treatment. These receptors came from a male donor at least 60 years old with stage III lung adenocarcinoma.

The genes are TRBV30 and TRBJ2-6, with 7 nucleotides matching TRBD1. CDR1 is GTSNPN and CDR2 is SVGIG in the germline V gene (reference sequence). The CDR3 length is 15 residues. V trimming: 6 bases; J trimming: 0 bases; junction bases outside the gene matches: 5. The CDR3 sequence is CACRGQYSGANVLTF. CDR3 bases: TGTGCCTGTAGGGGACAGTACTCTGGGGCCAACGTCCTGACTTTC.

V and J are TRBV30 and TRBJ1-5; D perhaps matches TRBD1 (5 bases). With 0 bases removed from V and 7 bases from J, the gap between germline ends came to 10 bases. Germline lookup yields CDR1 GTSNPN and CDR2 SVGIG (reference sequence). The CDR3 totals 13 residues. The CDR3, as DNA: TGTGCCTGGAGTGTCGGGGCCGGGCAGCCCCAGCATTTT. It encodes CAWSVGAGQPQHF.

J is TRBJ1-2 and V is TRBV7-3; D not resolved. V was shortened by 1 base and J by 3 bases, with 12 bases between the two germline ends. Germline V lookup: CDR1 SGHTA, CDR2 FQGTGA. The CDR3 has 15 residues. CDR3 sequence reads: CASSLMAGSDYGYTF. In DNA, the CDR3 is TGTGCCAGCAGCTTAATGGCAGGTTCTGACTATGGCTACACCTTC.

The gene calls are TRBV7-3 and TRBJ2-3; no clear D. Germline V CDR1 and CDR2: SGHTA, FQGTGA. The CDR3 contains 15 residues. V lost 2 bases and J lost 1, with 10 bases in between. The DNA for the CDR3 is TGTGCCAGCAGCTTATTCGGCTCTGGCACAGATACGCAGTATTTT. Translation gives CASSLFGSGTDTQYF.

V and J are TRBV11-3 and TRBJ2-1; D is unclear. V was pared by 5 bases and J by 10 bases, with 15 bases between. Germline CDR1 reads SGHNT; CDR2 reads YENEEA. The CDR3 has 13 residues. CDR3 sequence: CASSPTPAEEQFF. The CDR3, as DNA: TGTGCCAGCAGCCCGACCCCGGCCGAGGAGCAGTTCTTC.

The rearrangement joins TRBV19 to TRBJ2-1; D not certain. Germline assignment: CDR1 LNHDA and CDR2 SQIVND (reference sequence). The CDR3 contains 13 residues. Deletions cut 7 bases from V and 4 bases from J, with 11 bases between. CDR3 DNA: TGTGCCAGTACCCCATCGGCTTACAATGAGCAGTTCTTC. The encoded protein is CASTPSAYNEQFF.

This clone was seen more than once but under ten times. The CDR3 nucleotides read TGCGCCAGCACTACGACATTCTGGGGGACCCAGTACTTC. Residues: CASTTTFWGTQYF. The chain carries TRBV10-2 and TRBJ2-5; D ambiguous. Trimming stripped 7 bases from V and 7 bases from J, with 16 bases between. CDR3 length: 13 residues. Germline V lookup: CDR1 WSHSY, CDR2 SAAADI.

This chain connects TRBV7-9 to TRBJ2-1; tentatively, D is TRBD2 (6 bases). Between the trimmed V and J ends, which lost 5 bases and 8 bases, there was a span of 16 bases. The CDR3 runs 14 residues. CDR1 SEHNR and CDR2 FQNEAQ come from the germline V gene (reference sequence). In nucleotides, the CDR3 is TGTGCCAGCAGCCCGATGCGGGGTAACGATGAGCAGTTCTTC. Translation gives CASSPMRGNDEQFF.

In nucleotides, the CDR3 is TGTGCCAGCAGTGCGGACAGGGCCGCCTACGAGCAGTACTTC. Amino acids: CASSADRAAYEQYF. The chain carries TRBV6-1 and TRBJ2-7, with 8 bases that match TRBD1. The ends lost 4 bases at V and 2 bases at J; junction bases unmatched: 4. The CDR3 length is 14 residues. CDR1 and CDR2 from the germline V gene are MNHNS and SASEGT.

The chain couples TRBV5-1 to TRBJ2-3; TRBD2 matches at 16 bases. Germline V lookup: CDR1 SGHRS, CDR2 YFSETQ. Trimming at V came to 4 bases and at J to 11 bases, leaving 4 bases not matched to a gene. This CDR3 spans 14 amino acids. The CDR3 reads CASSPGLAGGQQYF. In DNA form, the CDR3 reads TGCGCCAGCAGCCCGGGACTAGCGGGGGGGCAGCAGTATTTT.

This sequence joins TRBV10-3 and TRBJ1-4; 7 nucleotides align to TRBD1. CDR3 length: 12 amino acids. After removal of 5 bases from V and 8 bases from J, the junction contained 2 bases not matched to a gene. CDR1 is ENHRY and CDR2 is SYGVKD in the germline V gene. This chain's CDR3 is CAISLQGEKLFF. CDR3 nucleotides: TGTGCCATCAGTTTACAGGGGGAAAAACTGTTTTTT.

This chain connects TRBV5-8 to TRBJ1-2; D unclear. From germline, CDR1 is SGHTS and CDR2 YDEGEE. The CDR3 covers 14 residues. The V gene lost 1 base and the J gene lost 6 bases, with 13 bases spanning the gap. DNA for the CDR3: TGTGCCAGCAGCTTGAATTTTCGGGAGGATGGCTACACCTTC. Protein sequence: CASSLNFREDGYTF.

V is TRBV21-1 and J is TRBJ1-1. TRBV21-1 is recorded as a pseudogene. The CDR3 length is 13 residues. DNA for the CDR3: TGTGCCAGCATCCCGGGGTGGGACACTGAAGCTTTCTTT. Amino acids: CASIPGWDTEAFF.

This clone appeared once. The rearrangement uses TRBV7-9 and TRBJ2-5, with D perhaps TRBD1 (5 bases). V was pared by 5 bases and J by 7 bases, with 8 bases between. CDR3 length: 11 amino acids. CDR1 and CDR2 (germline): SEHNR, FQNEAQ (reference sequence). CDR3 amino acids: CASSPDRTQYF. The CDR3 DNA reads TGTGCCAGCAGCCCCGACAGGACCCAGTACTTC.

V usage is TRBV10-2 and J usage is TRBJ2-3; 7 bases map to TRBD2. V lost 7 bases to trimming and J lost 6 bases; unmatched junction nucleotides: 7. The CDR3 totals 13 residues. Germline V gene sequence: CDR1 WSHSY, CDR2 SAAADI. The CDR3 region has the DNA TGCGCCAGCAAGATGGCGGGGGAGGATACGCAGTATTTT. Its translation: CASKMAGEDTQYF.